This note documents a single T cell receptor beta chain sequence. Which antigen it targets is not known. Base qualities are missing; no much larger clone stands one base away. No immune events such as infections were documented for the healthy donors during the collection period. Healthy-donor blood repertoires served as a training cohort to calibrate time-dependent variance in a beta-binomial model of T-cell clone differential abundance. The training cohort was composed of approximately ten healthy donors, 3 female and 7 male. Donor ages ranged from 29 to 64 years, with an average of 43 years. Whole blood was collected from each healthy donor at three time points spaced about two weeks apart and obtained from a commercial supplier. For immunosequencing, genomic DNA was extracted from unsorted whole blood. This specimen comes from a study of identifying expanded T cells in peripheral blood (dated by TCRdb to between 2017 and 2020). With respect to the entire study: Technical replicates were generated by sequencing separate aliquots of the same genomic DNA pool, and four replicates were compared pairwise. The paper as a whole reports these results and caveats: Across all healthy-donor time intervals, the beta-binomial model significantly cut both the number of clones called differentially abundant and the false-positive rate. Approximately 1.2 differentially abundant clones were flagged by the binomial model between technical replicates, whereas about 16 and 19 were flagged over approximately two weeks and four weeks, respectively. Variance in clone template counts between approximately two-week samples significantly increased with total template count across all healthy donors. It was expected by the authors that biological variance in healthy repertoires might increase further over much longer intervals, such as months to years.

The germline V gene provides CDR1 LGHNA and CDR2 YSLEER. Between the V and J ends, shortened by 4 bases and 7 bases respectively, the junction contains 17 bases. The CDR3 contains 15 residues, cysteine and phenylalanine counted. The read is trimmed to its CDR3 DNA, 45 bases read in frame from base 1. The immunoSEQ Assay, which uses bias-controlled multiplex PCR amplification of genomic DNA, was used to profile TCRbeta CDR3 regions. On the study's bioinformatics: The absolute abundance of each unique TCRbeta CDR3 region was quantified after sequences were collapsed and filtered. Differential abundance was tested with two models: a binomial (Fisher-equivalent) model and a beta-binomial model that adds time-dependent variance fitted from healthy donors. Any clone with fewer than 5 combined templates was excluded, and a clone was called differentially abundant if its Benjamini-Hochberg FDR was below 0.01. Using the form v = (b*log(k)+a)^2, the beta-binomial variance was modeled as a function of the total template count across the two samples. TCRdb mirrors the immuneACCESS table, restricted to in-frame sequences. Some clones are absent from its copies; in checked studies, under half trace to an unresolved V gene, and the reason for the others is unknown. D and trimming come from the DNA, and the V and J calls and clone size come from that table. This sample is represented by 90,000 to 120,000 clones; more than 85% of them were singletons. Of the sample, about 15% is held by the ten largest clones.

The chain is assembled from TRBV4-3 and TRBJ1-5, and perhaps TRBD1 as D gene, on 6 matching bases. The sample comprised blood. This sequence was found in a person between 18 and 75 years old in good health. The CDR3 amino acid sequence is: CASSRYRDRQQPQHF. The nucleotide sequence is TGCGCCAGCAGCCGGTACAGGGACCGCCAGCAGCCCCAGCATTTT.